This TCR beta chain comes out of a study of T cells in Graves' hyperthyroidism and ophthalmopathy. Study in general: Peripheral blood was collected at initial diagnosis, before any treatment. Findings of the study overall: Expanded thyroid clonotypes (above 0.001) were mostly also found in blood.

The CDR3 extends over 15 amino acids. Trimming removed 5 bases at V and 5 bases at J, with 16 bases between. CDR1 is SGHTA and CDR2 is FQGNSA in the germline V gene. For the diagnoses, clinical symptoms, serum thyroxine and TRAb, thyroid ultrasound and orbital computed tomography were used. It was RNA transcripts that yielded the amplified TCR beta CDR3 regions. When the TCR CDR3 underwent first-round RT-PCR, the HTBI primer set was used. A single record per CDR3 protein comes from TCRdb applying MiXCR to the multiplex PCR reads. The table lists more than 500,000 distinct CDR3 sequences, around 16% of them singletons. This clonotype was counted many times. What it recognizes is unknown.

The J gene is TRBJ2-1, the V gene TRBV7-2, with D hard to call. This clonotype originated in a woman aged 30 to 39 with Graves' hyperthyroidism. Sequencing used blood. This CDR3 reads CASSEFVSRNNEQFF. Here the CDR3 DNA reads TGTGCCAGCAGCGAATTCGTTTCCAGAAACAATGAGCAGTTCTTC. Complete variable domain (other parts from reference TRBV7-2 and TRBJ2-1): GAGVSQSPSNKVTEKGKDVELRCDPISGHTALYWYRQSLGQGLEFLIYFQGNSAPDKSGLPSDRFSAERTGGSVSTLTIQRTQQEDSAVYLCASSEFVSRNNEQFFGPGTRLTVL.